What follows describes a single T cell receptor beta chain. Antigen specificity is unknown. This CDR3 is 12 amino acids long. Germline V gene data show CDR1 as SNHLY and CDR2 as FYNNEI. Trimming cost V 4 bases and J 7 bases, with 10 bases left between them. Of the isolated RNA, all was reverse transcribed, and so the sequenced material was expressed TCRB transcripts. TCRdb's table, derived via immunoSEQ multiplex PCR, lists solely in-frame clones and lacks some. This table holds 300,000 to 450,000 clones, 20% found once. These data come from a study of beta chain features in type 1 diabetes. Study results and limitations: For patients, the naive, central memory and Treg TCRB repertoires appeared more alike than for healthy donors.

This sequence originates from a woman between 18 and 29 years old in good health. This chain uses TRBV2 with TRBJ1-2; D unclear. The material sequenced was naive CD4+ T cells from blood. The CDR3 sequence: CASSGSYSGYTF. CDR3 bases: TGTGCCAGCAGTGGCTCTTACTCTGGCTACACCTTC. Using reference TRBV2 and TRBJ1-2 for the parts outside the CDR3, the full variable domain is EPEVTQTPSHQVTQMGQEVILRCVPISNHLYFYWYRQILGQKVEFLVSFYNNEISEKSEIFDDQFSVERPDGSNFTLKIRSTKLEDSAMYFCASSGSYSGYTFGSGTRLTVV.